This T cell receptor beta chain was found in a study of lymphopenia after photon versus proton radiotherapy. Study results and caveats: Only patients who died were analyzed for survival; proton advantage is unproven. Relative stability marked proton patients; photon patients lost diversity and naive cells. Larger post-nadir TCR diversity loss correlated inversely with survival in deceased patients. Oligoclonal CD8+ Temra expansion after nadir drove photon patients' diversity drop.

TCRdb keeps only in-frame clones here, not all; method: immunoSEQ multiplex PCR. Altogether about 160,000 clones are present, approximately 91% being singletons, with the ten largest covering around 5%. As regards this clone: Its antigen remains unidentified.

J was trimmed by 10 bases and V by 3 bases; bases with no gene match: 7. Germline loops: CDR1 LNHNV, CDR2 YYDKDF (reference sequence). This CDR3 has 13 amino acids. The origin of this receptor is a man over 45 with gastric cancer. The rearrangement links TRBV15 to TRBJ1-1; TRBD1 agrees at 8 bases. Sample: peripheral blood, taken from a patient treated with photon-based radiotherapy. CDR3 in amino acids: CATSSGQGAGAFF. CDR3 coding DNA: TGTGCCACCAGCAGTGGTCAGGGGGCGGGAGCTTTCTTT.